The clone carrying this TCR beta chain occurred many times. Its antigen is not known. These data are taken from a study of read filtering for tumor transcriptome and immune sequencing. Across the whole study: After DNase treatment, RNA was made into whole-transcriptome libraries. Per sample, TCR-region reads ranged about 3.5 to 11 million by IR-seq, 85 to 1273 by RNA-seq. Study findings and constraints: IR-seq captured clonotypes deeper and more reliably than RNA-seq.

The CDR3 sequence is 14 residues long. Germline CDR1 is SGHRS and CDR2 is YFSETQ. V lost 5 bases to trimming and J lost 2 bases, with 11 bases between them. Molecular barcoded adaptors covering alpha/delta and beta/gamma chains were used on approximately 400 ng RNA. TCRdb independently ran MiXCR on the reads; one entry per CDR3 protein. The profile shows tens of thousands of distinct CDR3 sequences, about a fifth of them singletons. Sequencing used a population of CD138-negative cells sorted from bone marrow. The TCR comes from a donor at least 40 years old with multiple myeloma. This chain joins TRBV5-1 and TRBJ2-1; D possibly corresponds to TRBD2 (6 bases). For the CDR3, the DNA is TGCGCCAGCAGGGAGGACTACACCTACAATGAGCAGTTCTTC. This codes for CASREDYTYNEQFF. Supplemented by reference TRBV5-1 and TRBJ2-1, the full variable domain reads KAGVTQTPRYLIKTRGQQVTLSCSPISGHRSVSWYQQTPGQGLQFLFEYFSETQRNKGNFPGRFSGRQFSNSRSEMNVSTLELGDSALYLCASREDYTYNEQFFGPGTRLTVL.